This T cell receptor (beta chain) emerged from a study of response to subunit inactivated influenza vaccine. General study points: Authors suggested few new T cells are recruited by each seasonal influenza vaccination.

This CDR3 has 14 residues. CDR1 is DFQATT and CDR2 is SNEGSKA in the germline V gene (reference sequence). Concerning this clonotype itself: Antigen specificity is unknown.

TCRdb used MiXCR to reprocess the RT-PCR reads, holding one entry per CDR3 protein. Of more than 600,000 distinct CDR3 sequences in the sample, about a fifth were seen once. The sequence was obtained from a man in his fifties who received an inactivated influenza vaccine. This specimen consisted of PBMCs from blood, obtained 4 to 6 days after vaccination. The chain is built from TRBV20-1 and TRBJ2-1; 10 positions match TRBD2. The CDR3: CGQRSSGGPREQFF. The CDR3 nucleotides read TGCGGCCAAAGGTCTAGCGGGGGCCCCAGGGAGCAGTTCTTC.